Listed here are 3 T cell receptor beta chains from one sample, sequenced in a study of beta chain features in type 1 diabetes. Study-wide results and limits: For Type 1 diabetes patients, all four CD4+ subsets carried TCRB CDR3s that were moderately but significantly shorter.

No antigen has been identified for these receptors. Every isolated RNA sample was fully reverse transcribed, so sequencing captured expressed TCRB transcripts. The table came from immunoSEQ multiplex PCR; TCRdb's copy has only in-frame clones and leaves some out. The repertoire consists of under 300,000 clones, with 15% to 20% occurring once and the leading ten covering 0.07% to 0.095%. The sequencing input was naive CD4+ T cells from blood. The receptors were gathered from a man younger than 45 with type 1 diabetes.

This clone was recorded a few times. The chain has TRBV7-8 and TRBJ2-1; unclear D gene. V dropped 0 bases and J dropped 4 bases, with 10 bases sitting between them. The V gene's germline CDR1 is SGHVS and CDR2 FQNEAQ. The CDR3 spans 15 residues. The CDR3 nucleotides read TGTGCCAGCAGCTTAGCCCCAAGAGTTTACAATGAGCAGTTCTTC. Amino acids: CASSLAPRVYNEQFF.

CDR3 bases: TGTGCCAGCTCACCAAGGCAGGGACGGCACACTGAAGCTTTCTTT. Amino acid sequence: CASSPRQGRHTEAFF. The chain has TRBV18 and TRBJ1-1, with D maybe TRBD1 (5 bases). CDR1 is KGHSH, CDR2 LQKENI, per germline. V dropped 2 bases and J dropped 3 bases, with 13 bases sitting between them. This CDR3 is 15 amino acids long.

The chain is built from TRBV7-9 and TRBJ2-7, with a weak D call TRBD2 (5 bases). In germline, CDR1 is SEHNR, CDR2 FQNEAQ (reference sequence). This CDR3 has 12 amino acids. V was clipped by 6 bases and J by 5 bases, with 11 bases between them. In DNA form, the CDR3 reads TGTGCCAGCAGGAGAGCCGGGGACGAGCAGTACTTC. This gives the protein CASRRAGDEQYF.